Each of the 3 T cell receptor beta chains below was sequenced from the same sample in a study of T cell repertoires and HLA-DP antigens. The antigens of these receptors remain unknown. The table came from immunoSEQ multiplex PCR; TCRdb's copy has only in-frame clones and leaves some out. The sample shows around 100,000 clones, about 92% of them seen only once. Sequencing used CD4+ T cells from PBMCs. All receptors derive from a woman in her late teens or twenties in good health and CMV-seronegative.

V is TRBV7-8 and J is TRBJ2-1; 15 nucleotides agree with TRBD2. Trimming at V came to 0 bases and at J to 5 bases, leaving 5 bases not matched to a gene. The CDR3 runs 18 residues. Per the germline V gene, CDR1 is SGHVS and CDR2 is FQNEAQ. CDR3 sequence (DNA): TGTGCCAGCAGCTTAGCGAGGACTAGCGGGAGGGCCCACAATGAGCAGTTCTTC. It yields the protein CASSLARTSGRAHNEQFF.

The V call is TRBV30, the J call TRBJ1-3; D ambiguous. Per germline, CDR1 GTSNPN and CDR2 SVGIG (reference sequence). Between the trimmed V and J ends, which lost 0 bases and 1 base, there was a span of 4 bases. The CDR3 runs 13 residues. The CDR3 sequence: CAWSVFSGNTIYF. The CDR3 nucleotides are TGTGCCTGGAGTGTATTTTCTGGAAACACCATATATTTT.

The rearrangement joins TRBV2 to TRBJ1-1; D uncertain. This CDR3 spans 14 amino acids. CDR1 and CDR2 (germline): SNHLY, FYNNEI. V was pared by 7 bases and J by 1 base, with 13 bases between. CDR3 DNA sequence: TGTGCCAGCAACTCCGACCTGACGAACACTGAAGCTTTCTTT. This sequence encodes CASNSDLTNTEAFF.